What follows are 27 T cell receptor beta chains derived from one specimen sequenced in a study of blood T cell repertoires in COVID-19. The protocol was immunoSEQ multiplex PCR, while the TCRdb copy is restricted to in-frame clones and leaves out a portion. In the table there are fewer than 150,000 clones, approximately 90% of which are singletons. The sample was peripheral blood. These receptor sequences come from a woman aged 65 to 85 who had recovered from COVID-19.

This rearrangement joins TRBV9 to TRBJ2-1; a possible D gene is TRBD2 (5 bases). Germline V lookup: CDR1 SGDLS, CDR2 YYNGEE. V lost 4 bases and J lost 7, with 21 bases in between. CDR3 size: 16 residues. The CDR3 DNA is TGTGCCAGCAGCTCCCGAGTCGAGGGTATTGAGAATGAGCAGTTCTTC. Translated: CASSSRVEGIENEQFF.

The V gene is TRBV7-9, the J gene TRBJ2-2; D perhaps matches TRBD2 (6 bases). V gave up 2 bases and J gave up 4 bases, with 23 bases separating them. This CDR3 has 19 residues. CDR1 is SEHNR and CDR2 is FQNEAQ in the germline V gene (reference sequence). The CDR3 bases are TGTGCCAGCAGCTTAAATCTGGCGTGGAGGGCGAGGAGCACCGGGGAGCTGTTTTTT. Its translation: CASSLNLAWRARSTGELFF.

This clone was recorded once. This chain connects TRBV11-1 to TRBJ2-2; maybe TRBD2 (6 bases). The germline V gene has CDR1 SGHAT and CDR2 FQDESV (reference sequence). Trimming removed 1 base from V and 5 bases from J, with 14 bases in between. The CDR3 consists of 16 residues. The CDR3 DNA is TGTGCCAGCAGCTTAGACCGGCGGGGACGGACCGGGGAGCTGTTTTTT. Its translation is CASSLDRRGRTGELFF.

The chain carries TRBV7-9 and TRBJ1-2; no firm D call. Trimming pared 5 bases from V and 3 bases from J, leaving 7 bases between. From germline, CDR1 is SEHNR and CDR2 FQNEAQ (reference sequence). CDR3 length equals 12 residues. CDR3 amino acids: CASSQDDYGYTF. CDR3 DNA: TGTGCCAGCAGCCAGGATGACTATGGCTACACCTTC. The whole variable domain, filled in from reference TRBV7-9 and TRBJ1-2, reads DTGVSQNPRHKITKRGQNVTFRCDPISEHNRLYWYRQTLGQGPEFLTYFQNEAQLEKSRLLSDRFSAERPKGSFSTLEIQRTEQGDSAMYLCASSQDDYGYTFGSGTRLTVV.

The chain links TRBV10-3 to TRBJ2-7, with TRBD1 matching 8 bases. CDR3 length: 13 residues. V trimming: 10 bases; J trimming: 3 bases; junction bases outside the gene matches: 8. CDR1 is ENHRY and CDR2 is SYGVKD in the germline V gene. DNA for the CDR3: TGTGCCACTGGGACAGGCAGAGGCTACGAGCAGTACTTC. Residues: CATGTGRGYEQYF.

The chain uses TRBV7-3 and TRBJ2-3; the D gene is possibly TRBD2 (7 bases). Between the trimmed V and J ends, which lost 6 bases and 4 bases, there was a span of 14 bases. The CDR3 is made up of 14 amino acids. Germline values: CDR1 SGHTA, CDR2 FQGTGA. CDR3 residues: CASRDAGAADTQYF. CDR3 sequence (DNA): TGTGCCAGCAGGGATGCGGGGGCCGCAGATACGCAGTATTTT.

Of note for this clone: Other DNA variants within this sample encode the same CDR3. The gene calls are TRBV3-1 (or the pseudogene TRBV3-2) and TRBJ2-5, with 9 bases matching TRBD2. Germline CDR1 and CDR2: LGHDT and YNNKEL (reference sequence). Losses at the gene ends were 3 bases for V and 4 bases for J; bases not matched to a gene: 0. The CDR3 is made up of 13 amino acids. The chain's CDR3 is CASSQRGGETQYF. DNA for the CDR3: TGTGCCAGCAGCCAGCGGGGGGGAGAGACCCAGTACTTC.

The chain employs TRBV18 and TRBJ2-3; 7 bases are shared with TRBD1. Germline-derived CDR1 and CDR2 are KGHSH and LQKENI. Losses at the gene ends were 2 bases for V and 3 bases for J; bases not matched to a gene: 8. CDR3 length equals 16 residues. The CDR3: CASSPSVTGLTDTQYF. CDR3 nucleotide sequence: TGTGCCAGCTCACCATCAGTGACAGGGTTAACAGATACGCAGTATTTT.

The chain couples TRBV15 to TRBJ2-7; TRBD2 might be the D (6 bases). Trimming pared 5 bases from V and 3 bases from J, leaving 11 bases between. The CDR3 runs to 13 residues. Germline V gives CDR1 LNHNV, CDR2 YYDKDF (reference sequence). The CDR3 loop reads CATSPGEVYEQYF. The CDR3 nucleotides read TGTGCCACCAGCCCGGGGGAGGTCTACGAGCAGTACTTC.

The chain recombines TRBV14 with TRBJ1-2; perhaps TRBD1 as D (6 bases). Trimming stripped 1 base from V and 0 bases from J, with 9 bases between. The germline CDR1 and CDR2 sequences are SGHDN and FVKESK. This CDR3 region has 15 residues. The chain's CDR3 is CASSQGEGANYGYTF. The CDR3 coding sequence is TGTGCCAGCAGCCAAGGGGAGGGGGCTAACTATGGCTACACCTTC. Supplemented by reference TRBV14 and TRBJ1-2, the full variable domain reads EAGVTQFPSHSVIEKGQTVTLRCDPISGHDNLYWYRRVMGKEIKFLLHFVKESKQDESGMPNNRFLAERTGGTYSTLKVQPAELEDSGVYFCASSQGEGANYGYTFGSGTRLTVV.

The genes are TRBV19 and TRBJ2-7, with 8 bases matching TRBD1. The trim removed 5 bases at V and 1 base at J, leaving 7 bases unmatched. The germline CDR1 and CDR2 sequences are LNHDA and SQIVND (reference sequence). The CDR3 covers 15 residues. CDR3 nucleotides: TGTGCCAGTAGTCCGCTGCAGGGGGCGTCCTACGAGCAGTACTTC. It specifies CASSPLQGASYEQYF.

This sequence joins TRBV6-5 and TRBJ2-6; no reliable D call. The CDR3 sequence is 15 residues long. Germline values: CDR1 MNHEY, CDR2 SVGAGI. The V end was cut by 7 bases, the J end by 0 bases, with 10 bases between. The chain's CDR3 is CASIPDTSGANVLTF. Here the CDR3 DNA reads TGTGCCAGCATCCCCGACACCTCTGGGGCCAACGTCCTGACTTTC.

This CDR3 reads CAWMKNSGALGGNIQYF. The CDR3, as DNA: TGTGCCTGGATGAAGAATAGCGGGGCCCTAGGTGGAAACATTCAGTACTTC. The rearrangement links TRBV30 to TRBJ2-4; 8 bases match TRBD2. The CDR3 is made up of 17 amino acids. V lost 4 bases and J lost 6; bases outside the gene matches: 17. In germline, CDR1 is GTSNPN, CDR2 SVGIG (reference sequence).

Only a few counts were recorded for this clone. The chain joins TRBV4-2 to TRBJ2-1; 10 nucleotides match TRBD2. V lost 0 bases and J lost 9; bases outside the gene matches: 8. CDR1 is LGHNA and CDR2 is YNFKEQ in the germline V gene. The length of the CDR3 is 16 residues. The CDR3: CASSQDSSGSFGEQFF. CDR3 nucleotides: TGTGCCAGCAGCCAAGATTCTAGCGGGAGCTTTGGTGAGCAGTTCTTC.

The chain links TRBV7-3 to TRBJ2-1; a possible D gene is TRBD1 (6 bases). V shed 4 bases and J shed 9 bases, with 22 bases lying between them. CDR3 length: 16 amino acids. Germline V gene lookup returns CDR1 SGHTA and CDR2 FQGTGA. CDR3 bases: TGTGCCAGCAGCTCTCTCGGCGCCGGGACAAGCAGTGAGCAGTTCTTC. Its translation: CASSSLGAGTSSEQFF.

This chain links TRBV7-2 with TRBJ2-5; 11 positions agree with TRBD1. Germline CDR1 is SGHTA and CDR2 is FQGNSA. This CDR3 has 14 residues. The trim removed 5 bases at V and 7 bases at J, leaving 6 bases unmatched. The CDR3 here is CASSPPGQGGTQYF. The CDR3 DNA reads as TGTGCCAGCAGCCCCCCGGGACAGGGGGGGACCCAGTACTTC.

This sequence joins TRBV4-3 and TRBJ2-7, with 14 bases fitting TRBD2. The germline gives CDR1 LGHNA, CDR2 YSLEER. V trimming: 4 bases; J trimming: 5 bases; junction bases outside the gene matches: 1. This CDR3 contains 14 residues. In DNA, the CDR3 is TGCGCCAGCAGCCTGGGACTAGCGGGAGACGAGCAGTACTTC. It yields the protein CASSLGLAGDEQYF.

This rearrangement joins TRBV12-3 or TRBV12-4 to TRBJ1-5; 8 nucleotides align to TRBD1. The V gene end was trimmed by 6 bases and the J gene end by 2 bases; junction bases not matched to a gene: 0. The CDR3 runs 13 residues. CDR3 nucleotide sequence: TGTGCCAGCAGGACAGGGGGCAATCAGCCCCAGCATTTT. It translates to CASRTGGNQPQHF.

This chain links TRBV10-3 with TRBJ2-1, with 12 bases aligning to TRBD2. Germline CDR1 reads ENHRY; CDR2 reads SYGVKD. The CDR3 covers 16 residues. The V segment lost 3 bases and the J segment 5 bases; nucleotides outside the gene matches: 5. CDR3 in DNA: TGTGCCATCAGTGACACTAGCGGGAGGTGGGACAATGAGCAGTTCTTC. This sequence encodes CAISDTSGRWDNEQFF.

The V and J genes are TRBV19 and TRBJ1-1; TRBD1 might be the D (6 bases). Germline V gene sequence: CDR1 LNHDA, CDR2 SQIVND (reference sequence). This CDR3 is built from 13 residues. The V end lost 5 bases, the J end lost 8 bases, and 15 bases lay between the germline ends. The CDR3 reads CASSEIQGTEAFF. Written as DNA, the CDR3 is TGTGCCAGTAGTGAAATACAGGGTACCGAAGCTTTCTTT. The full variable domain, with the rest looked up from reference TRBV19 and TRBJ1-1, is DGGITQSPKYLFRKEGQNVTLSCEQNLNHDAMYWYRQDPGQGLRLIYYSQIVNDFQKGDIAEGYSVSREKKESFPLTVTSAQKNPTAFYLCASSEIQGTEAFFGQGTRLTVV.

The chain couples TRBV30 to TRBJ1-2; 9 nucleotides line up with TRBD1. The CDR3 has 16 residues. V trimming: 3 bases; J trimming: 6 bases; junction bases outside the gene matches: 14. Germline CDR1 and CDR2: GTSNPN and SVGIG (reference sequence). This CDR3 is CAWSAGTGFGWDGYTF. The CDR3 DNA reads TGTGCCTGGAGCGCCGGGACAGGGTTTGGGTGGGATGGCTACACCTTC.

This clone is a singleton in its sample. The chain employs TRBV7-2 and TRBJ2-7; D call uncertain. Germline V CDR1 and CDR2: SGHTA, FQGNSA. Trimming took 1 base from V and 3 from J, leaving 13 bases between them. The CDR3 sequence is 15 residues long. In DNA form, the CDR3 reads TGTGCCAGCAGCTTAGACGCAGGAATTTACTACGAGCAGTACTTC. Translated: CASSLDAGIYYEQYF.

A single count supports this clone. The CDR3, as DNA: TGTGCCATCAGTGTGGGACTCCCTAATGAGCAGTTCTTC. Translating gives CAISVGLPNEQFF. V and J are TRBV10-3 and TRBJ2-1; a weak D match, TRBD2 (6 bases). The CDR3 contains 13 residues. Germline values: CDR1 ENHRY, CDR2 SYGVKD. With 4 bases removed from V and 7 bases from J, the gap between germline ends came to 11 bases.

The chain has TRBV11-3 and TRBJ2-2; TRBD2 matches 13 bases. This CDR3 has 20 amino acids. Unmatched junction bases numbered 15, after V lost 3 bases and J lost 5 bases. The germline V gene encodes CDR1 SGHNT and CDR2 YENEEA. CDR3 loop: CASSLGMGTSGTPWTGELFF. CDR3 bases: TGTGCCAGCAGCTTGGGGATGGGGACTAGCGGGACCCCATGGACCGGGGAGCTGTTTTTT.

The V call is TRBV27, the J call TRBJ1-5; TRBD1 aligns across 8 bases. This CDR3 has 14 amino acids. Per germline, CDR1 MNHEY and CDR2 SMNVEV (reference sequence). J lost 3 bases, V lost 2 bases, and 0 bases had no gene match. In nucleotides, the CDR3 is TGTGCCAGCAGTTTACAGGGGGCCAATCAGCCCCAGCATTTT. Translation: CASSLQGANQPQHF.

The chain uses TRBV3-1 (or the pseudogene TRBV3-2) and TRBJ1-6; no clear D gene. Trimming took off 7 bases at V and 0 bases at J, with 7 bases between the two ends. The CDR3 is 14 residues long. The germline V gene has CDR1 LGHDT and CDR2 YNNKEL (reference sequence). In nucleotides, the CDR3 is TGTGCCAGCAAGCTAAGCTCCTATAATTCACCCCTCCACTTT. This translates into CASKLSSYNSPLHF.

The chain joins TRBV5-1 to TRBJ2-1; 10 bases align to TRBD2. The CDR3 loop spans 17 amino acids. Germline V gene lookup returns CDR1 SGHRS and CDR2 YFSETQ. The V segment lost 1 base and the J segment 7 bases; nucleotides outside the gene matches: 11. The CDR3 DNA sequence: TGCGCCAGCAGCTTGATAATAAGCGGGGGGGCTAGAAATGAGCAGTTCTTC. Its translation: CASSLIISGGARNEQFF.